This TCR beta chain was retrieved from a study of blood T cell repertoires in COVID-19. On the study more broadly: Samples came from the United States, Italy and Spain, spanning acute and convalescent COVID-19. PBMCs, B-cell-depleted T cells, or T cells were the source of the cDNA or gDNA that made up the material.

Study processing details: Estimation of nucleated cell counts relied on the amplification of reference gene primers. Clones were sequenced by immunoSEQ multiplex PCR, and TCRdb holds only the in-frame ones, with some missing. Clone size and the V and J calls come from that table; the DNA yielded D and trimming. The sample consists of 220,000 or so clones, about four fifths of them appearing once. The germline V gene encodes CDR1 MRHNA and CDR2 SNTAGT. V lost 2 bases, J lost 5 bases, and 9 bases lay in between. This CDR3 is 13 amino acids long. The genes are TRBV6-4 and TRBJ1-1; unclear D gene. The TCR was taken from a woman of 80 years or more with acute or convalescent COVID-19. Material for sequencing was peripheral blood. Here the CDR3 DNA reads TGTGCCAGCAGTGACGAGGGTGGTACTGAAGCTTTCTTT. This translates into CASSDEGGTEAFF.